This entry features one T cell receptor beta chain sequence. Its antigen remains unidentified. Distinct nucleotide sequences in the sample also encode this CDR3. The sample belongs to a study of shared clonotypes between healthy human individuals. For the study at large: With ages of 18 to 49, the donors were a couple of women and a few men. Study-wide findings and caveats: Among donors, the sharing of clonotypes was expected to be influenced by sequencing depth. Larger richness was generally estimated for naive than memory subsets.

Sequencing was performed with immunoSEQ multiplex PCR; in TCRdb, only in-frame clones are kept and a portion is missing. There are approximately 2,000,000 clones in the sample; around 90% occur only once, and 0.37% lies in the top ten. Per the germline V gene, CDR1 is MDHEN and CDR2 is SYDVKM. The length of the CDR3 is 13 residues. The germline V and J ends were trimmed by 7 bases and 7 bases, with 13 bases remaining between them. The investigators split CD4+ cells into a CD45RA+ naive subset and a CD45RA-negative memory subset. Material for sequencing was naive CD4+ T cells from PBMCs. Subset indicated: CD45RA+ positively selected. This TCR came from a man aged 18 to 29 in good health. Some clones in this sample may be carry-over from other donors' samples. This sequence joins TRBV28 and TRBJ1-4; weak D call: TRBD1 (5 bases). CDR3 sequence (DNA): TGTGCCAGCATTAGGGGAGTTGGTGAAAAACTGTTTTTT. Residues: CASIRGVGEKLFF.